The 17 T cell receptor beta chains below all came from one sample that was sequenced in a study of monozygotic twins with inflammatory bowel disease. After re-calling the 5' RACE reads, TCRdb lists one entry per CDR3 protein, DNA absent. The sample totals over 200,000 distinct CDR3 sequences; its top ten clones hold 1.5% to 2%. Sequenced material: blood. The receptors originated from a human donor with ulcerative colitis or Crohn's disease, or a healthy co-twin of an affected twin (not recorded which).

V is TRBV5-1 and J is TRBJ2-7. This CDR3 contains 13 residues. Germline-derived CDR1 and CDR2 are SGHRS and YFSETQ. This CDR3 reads CATKKDGAYEQYF.

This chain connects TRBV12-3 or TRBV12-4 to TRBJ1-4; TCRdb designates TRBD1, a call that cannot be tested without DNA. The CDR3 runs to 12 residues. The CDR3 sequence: CASSPQPGKLFF.

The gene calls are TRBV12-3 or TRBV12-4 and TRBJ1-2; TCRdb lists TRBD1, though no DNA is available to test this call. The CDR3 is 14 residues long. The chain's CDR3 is CASSSDRVGYGYTF.

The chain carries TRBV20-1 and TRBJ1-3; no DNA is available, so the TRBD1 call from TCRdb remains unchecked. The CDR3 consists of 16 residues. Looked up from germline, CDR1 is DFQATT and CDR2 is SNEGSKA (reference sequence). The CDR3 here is CSARASQGADGNTIYF.

CDR3 sequence reads: CSGQTGENYGYTF. The chain links TRBV29-1 to TRBJ1-2; TCRdb gives TRBD1 as the D gene, but with no DNA this cannot be confirmed. Germline V gene sequence: CDR1 SQVTM, CDR2 ANQGSEA. This CDR3 has 13 residues.

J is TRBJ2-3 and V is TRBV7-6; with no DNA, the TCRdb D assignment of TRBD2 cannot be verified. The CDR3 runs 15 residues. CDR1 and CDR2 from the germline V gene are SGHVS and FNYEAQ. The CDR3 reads CASSSTSRSTDTQYF.

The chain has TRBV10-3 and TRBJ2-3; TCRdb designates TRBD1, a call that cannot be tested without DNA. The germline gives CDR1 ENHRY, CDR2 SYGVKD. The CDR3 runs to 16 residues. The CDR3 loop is CAISEHRDRVTDTQYF.

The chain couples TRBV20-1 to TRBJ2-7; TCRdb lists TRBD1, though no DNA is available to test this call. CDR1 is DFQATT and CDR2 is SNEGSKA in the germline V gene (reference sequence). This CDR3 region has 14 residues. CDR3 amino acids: CSARKAGAPYEQYF.

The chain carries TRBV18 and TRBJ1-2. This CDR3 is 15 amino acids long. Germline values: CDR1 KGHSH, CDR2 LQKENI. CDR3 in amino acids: CASSPPARSNYGYTF.

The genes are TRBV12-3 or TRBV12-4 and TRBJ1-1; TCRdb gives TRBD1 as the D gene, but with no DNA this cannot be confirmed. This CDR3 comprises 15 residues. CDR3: CASSYRGQGNTEAFF.

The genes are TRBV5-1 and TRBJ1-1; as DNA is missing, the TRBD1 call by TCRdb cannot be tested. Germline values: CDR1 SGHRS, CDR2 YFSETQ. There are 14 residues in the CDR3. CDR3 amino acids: CASSFGDRVTEAFF. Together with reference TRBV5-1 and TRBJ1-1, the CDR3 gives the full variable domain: KAGVTQTPRYLIKTRGQQVTLSCSPISGHRSVSWYQQTPGQGLQFLFEYFSETQRNKGNFPGRFSGRQFSNSRSEMNVSTLELGDSALYLCASSFGDRVTEAFFGQGTRLTVV.

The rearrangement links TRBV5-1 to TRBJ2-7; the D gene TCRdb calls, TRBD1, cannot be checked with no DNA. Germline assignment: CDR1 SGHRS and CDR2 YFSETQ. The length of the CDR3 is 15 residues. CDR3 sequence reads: CASSLGAGTAYEQYF.

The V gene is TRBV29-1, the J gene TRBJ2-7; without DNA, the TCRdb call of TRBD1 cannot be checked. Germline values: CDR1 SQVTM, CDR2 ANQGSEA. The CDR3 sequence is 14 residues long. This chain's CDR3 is CSVWAQRSPYEQYF.

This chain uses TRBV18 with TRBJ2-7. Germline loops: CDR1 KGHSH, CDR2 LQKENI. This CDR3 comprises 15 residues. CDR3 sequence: CASSPGSINSYEQYF.

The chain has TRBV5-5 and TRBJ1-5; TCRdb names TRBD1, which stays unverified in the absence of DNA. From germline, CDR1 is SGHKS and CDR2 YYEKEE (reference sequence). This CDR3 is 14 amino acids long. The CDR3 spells CASSLLGTGQPQHF.

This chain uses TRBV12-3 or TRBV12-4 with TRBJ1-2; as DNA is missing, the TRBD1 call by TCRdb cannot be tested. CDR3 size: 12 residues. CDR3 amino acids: CASSLTRGGYTF.

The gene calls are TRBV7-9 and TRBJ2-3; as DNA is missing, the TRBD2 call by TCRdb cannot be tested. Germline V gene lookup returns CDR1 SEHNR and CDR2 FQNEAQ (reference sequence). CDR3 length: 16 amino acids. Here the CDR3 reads CASSSITSGVTDTQYF.